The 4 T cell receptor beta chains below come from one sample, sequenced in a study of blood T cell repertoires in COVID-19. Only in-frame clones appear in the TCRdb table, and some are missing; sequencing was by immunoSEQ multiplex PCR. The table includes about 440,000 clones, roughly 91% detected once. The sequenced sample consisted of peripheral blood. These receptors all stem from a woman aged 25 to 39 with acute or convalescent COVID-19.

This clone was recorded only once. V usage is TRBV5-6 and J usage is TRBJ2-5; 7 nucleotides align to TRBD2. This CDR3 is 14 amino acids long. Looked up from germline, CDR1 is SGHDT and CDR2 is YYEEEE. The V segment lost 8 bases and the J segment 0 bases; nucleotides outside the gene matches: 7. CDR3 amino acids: CASRRGTYQETQYF. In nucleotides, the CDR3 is TGTGCCAGTCGGCGGGGGACCTACCAAGAGACCCAGTACTTC.

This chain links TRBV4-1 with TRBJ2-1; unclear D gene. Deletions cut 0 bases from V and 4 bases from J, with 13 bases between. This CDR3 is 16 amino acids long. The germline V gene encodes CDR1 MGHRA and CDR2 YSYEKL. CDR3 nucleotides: TGCGCCAGCAGCCAAGATTACGGTCCAACTTACAATGAGCAGTTCTTC. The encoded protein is CASSQDYGPTYNEQFF.

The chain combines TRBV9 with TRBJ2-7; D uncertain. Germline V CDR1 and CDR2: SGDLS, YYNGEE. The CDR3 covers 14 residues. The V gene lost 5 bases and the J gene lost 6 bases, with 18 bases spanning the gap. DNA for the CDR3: TGTGCCAGCAGGTCCCAGGCTTCCGGTGCCGAGCAGTACTTC. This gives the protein CASRSQASGAEQYF. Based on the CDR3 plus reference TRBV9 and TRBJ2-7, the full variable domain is DSGVTQTPKHLITATGQRVTLRCSPRSGDLSVYWYQQSLDQGLQFLIQYYNGEERAKGNILERFSAQQFPDLHSELNLSSLELGDSALYFCASRSQASGAEQYFGPGTRLTVT.

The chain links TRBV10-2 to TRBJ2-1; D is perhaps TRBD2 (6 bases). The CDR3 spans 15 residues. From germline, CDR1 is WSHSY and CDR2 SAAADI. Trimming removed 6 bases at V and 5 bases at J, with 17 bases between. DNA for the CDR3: TGCGCCAGCAGGGACCTACGGGGAGGTAACAATGAGCAGTTCTTC. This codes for CASRDLRGGNNEQFF.